A single sample gave rise to the 21 T cell receptor beta chains below, sequenced in a study of T cells after yellow fever vaccination (dated by TCRdb to about 2019). Library construction relied on 5' RACE. These reads were obtained on an Illumina HiSeq 2500. TCRdb reprocessed the public reads (quality trimming at Q25 with fastp, clone calling with MiXCR) and kept in-frame beta chains. Under each unique CDR3 protein, matching rows form one entry showing the most common genes and DNA. The sample table records 30,000 or so distinct CDR3 sequences; over 5.5% of these occur just once. The ten largest account for around 25% of the sample. In light of the paper, this sample's treatment or condition label describes: live attenuated yellow fever vaccine strain. The sequencing used PBMCs, either bulk or a sorted T-cell subset (CD4+, CD8+, memory, or dextramer-sorted; not recorded which), collected on the day of the yellow fever booster vaccination. The origin of the receptors is a man aged 30-40 years who received the YFV17D yellow fever vaccine.

This clonotype occurred many times. CDR3 residues: CASSYSGQGPYEQYF. The DNA of the CDR3 is TGTGCCAGCAGTTACTCGGGACAGGGGCCTTACGAGCAGTACTTC. The rearrangement uses TRBV6-5 and TRBJ2-7; 10 bases agree with TRBD1. With V trimmed by 0 bases and J by 4 bases, 3 bases remained unmatched. This CDR3 region has 15 residues. Germline V lookup: CDR1 MNHEY, CDR2 SVGAGI.

This clonotype was found many times. The V gene is TRBV24-1, the J gene TRBJ2-3; D remains unclear. Germline V gene sequence: CDR1 KGHDR, CDR2 SFDVKD. Between the trimmed V and J ends, which lost 1 base and 1 base, there was a span of 11 bases. This CDR3 is 16 amino acids long. The chain's CDR3 is CATSDFPVSGTDTQYF. In DNA form, the CDR3 reads TGTGCCACCAGTGATTTTCCGGTCAGCGGCACAGATACGCAGTATTTT.

This chain uses TRBV5-6 with TRBJ2-2, with D uncertain. Between the trimmed V and J ends, which lost 3 bases and 8 bases, there was a span of 8 bases. Per germline, CDR1 SGHDT and CDR2 YYEEEE. There are 12 residues in the CDR3. CDR3 region: CASSYTRGELFF. In DNA, the CDR3 is TGTGCCAGCAGCTACACCAGGGGGGAGCTGTTTTTT.

This clonotype was seen repeatedly, ten times or more. This sequence joins TRBV5-1 and TRBJ2-6; no clear D gene. The CDR3 is made up of 15 amino acids. The germline gives CDR1 SGHRS, CDR2 YFSETQ. V shed 0 bases and J shed 1 base, with 5 bases lying between them. The CDR3 region is CASSLDGSGANVLTF. CDR3 coding DNA: TGCGCCAGCAGCTTGGACGGATCTGGGGCCAACGTCCTGACTTTC. Based on the CDR3 plus reference TRBV5-1 and TRBJ2-6, the full variable domain is KAGVTQTPRYLIKTRGQQVTLSCSPISGHRSVSWYQQTPGQGLQFLFEYFSETQRNKGNFPGRFSGRQFSNSRSEMNVSTLELGDSALYLCASSLDGSGANVLTFGAGSRLTVL.

The table lists this clonotype with many counts. The V call is TRBV4-1, the J call TRBJ2-7; tentative D call: TRBD2 (6 bases). The CDR3 covers 14 residues. Germline assignment: CDR1 MGHRA and CDR2 YSYEKL. Deletions cut 4 bases from V and 3 bases from J, with 13 bases between. The CDR3 DNA reads as TGCGCCAGCAGCCGGGCCGCGGGGATCTACGAGCAGTACTTC. As protein: CASSRAAGIYEQYF.

This clonotype has more than one count but fewer than ten. The J gene is TRBJ1-5, the V gene TRBV6-2 or TRBV6-3; no definite D call. Deletions cut 6 bases from V and 0 bases from J, with 6 bases between. In germline, CDR1 is MNHEY, CDR2 SVGEGT. This CDR3 spans 13 amino acids. The CDR3 DNA follows: TGTGCCAGCAGAGTATATAGCAATCAGCCCCAGCATTTT. Its protein product is CASRVYSNQPQHF.

In its sample, this clonotype was seen many times. This rearrangement joins TRBV27 to TRBJ2-2, with 8 bases that match TRBD1. The V segment lost 5 bases and the J segment 2 bases; nucleotides outside the gene matches: 13. Germline V gene lookup returns CDR1 MNHEY and CDR2 SMNVEV (reference sequence). This CDR3 has 18 amino acids. In nucleotides, the CDR3 is TGTGCCAGCAGTACCCCCCCGTTCAGGGGGCGAAACACCGGGGAGCTGTTTTTT. It is translated as CASSTPPFRGRNTGELFF.

The table lists this clonotype with a few counts. V is TRBV6-5 and J is TRBJ2-4; D gene ambiguous. This CDR3 has 17 amino acids. CDR1 and CDR2 from the germline V gene are MNHEY and SVGAGI. Trimming took 0 bases from V and 3 from J, leaving 15 bases between them. The CDR3 region has the DNA TGTGCCAGCAGTTACTCGATGGCAGGATTTGGCAAAAACATTCAGTACTTC. Protein product: CASSYSMAGFGKNIQYF.

This clonotype was recorded a few times. The chain has TRBV23-1 and TRBJ2-1, with 9 positions matching TRBD2. TRBV23-1 is labeled an ORF, and its function is uncertain. With 0 bases clipped from V and 5 bases from J, the junction kept 11 bases outside the gene matches. This CDR3 contains 18 residues. The CDR3 is CASSQSVLAGSHHNEQFF. DNA for the CDR3: TGCGCCAGCAGTCAATCGGTCCTAGCGGGATCCCATCACAATGAGCAGTTCTTC.

V is TRBV20-1 and J is TRBJ1-5; 7 bases are a match to TRBD1. Germline CDR1 DFQATT, CDR2 SNEGSKA (reference sequence). CDR3 length: 16 amino acids. The junction had 15 bases not matched to a gene; V was cut back by 3 bases and J by 7 bases. The CDR3, as DNA: TGCAGTGCTAGCTCACAACAGGGGATCGCTGTCCAGCCCCAGCATTTT. This gives the protein CSASSQQGIAVQPQHF.

The chain joins TRBV6-5 to TRBJ1-2; the match to TRBD1 covers 8 bases. CDR1 is MNHEY and CDR2 is SVGAGI in the germline V gene. Unmatched junction bases numbered 1, after V lost 0 bases and J lost 4 bases. The CDR3 totals 14 residues. The CDR3 region has the DNA TGTGCCAGCAGTTACTCGACAGGGGCCTATGGCTACACCTTC. As protein: CASSYSTGAYGYTF.

This clonotype was counted between two and nine times. The gene calls are TRBV30 and TRBJ2-3; 7 nucleotides agree with TRBD2. Trimming removed 0 bases from V and 2 bases from J; junction bases left unmatched: 11. Germline values: CDR1 GTSNPN, CDR2 SVGIG (reference sequence). The CDR3 runs to 17 residues. The CDR3 loop is CAWSVRGSGISTDTQYF. The CDR3 nucleotides are TGTGCCTGGAGTGTACGGGGGAGCGGGATCTCCACAGATACGCAGTATTTT.

This clonotype was observed a few times. J is TRBJ2-7 and V is TRBV12-3 or TRBV12-4, with a possible D match to TRBD2 (6 bases). V was clipped by 11 bases and J by 3 bases, with 17 bases between them. This CDR3 has 13 residues. The CDR3 is CASGRGSGYEQYF. The DNA of the CDR3 is TGTGCCTCCGGTCGCGGTAGCGGCTACGAGCAGTACTTC.

In this sample, this clonotype turned up many times. The chain combines TRBV7-3 with TRBJ2-7; 9 nucleotides agree with TRBD2. With 1 base clipped from V and 5 bases from J, the junction kept 9 bases outside the gene matches. In germline, CDR1 is SGHTA, CDR2 FQGTGA. The CDR3 runs 16 residues. Here the CDR3 reads CASSLIAGARLDEQYF. The DNA for the CDR3 is TGTGCCAGCAGCTTAATAGCGGGAGCTCGTTTGGACGAGCAGTACTTC.

The V gene is TRBV18, the J gene TRBJ2-1, with D maybe TRBD2 (5 bases). CDR1 and CDR2 (germline): KGHSH, LQKENI. This CDR3 contains 12 residues. Trimming left V 2 bases short and J 12 bases short, with 11 bases between. CDR3 residues: CASSPKVGGQFF. In DNA form, the CDR3 reads TGTGCCAGCTCACCAAAGGTCGGAGGGCAGTTCTTC.

The rearrangement uses TRBV29-1 and TRBJ2-7, with D possibly TRBD1 on 6 matching bases. V dropped 4 bases and J dropped 7 bases, with 20 bases sitting between them. CDR3 length: 14 amino acids. The germline V gene has CDR1 SQVTM and CDR2 ANQGSEA. The CDR3 spells CSVVPLGAIDEQYF. The CDR3 DNA reads TGCAGCGTTGTTCCCCTGGGGGCAATTGATGAGCAGTACTTC.

This clonotype was counted at least ten times. The chain employs TRBV6-5 and TRBJ1-2; 8 bases align to TRBD1. V shed 4 bases, J shed 0 bases, and the junction held 7 bases outside the gene matches. Germline V gives CDR1 MNHEY, CDR2 SVGAGI. The CDR3 has 16 amino acids. The CDR3 loop is CASSLQGVGANYGYTF. DNA for the CDR3: TGTGCCAGCAGTTTACAGGGGGTGGGTGCTAACTATGGCTACACCTTC.

The chain uses TRBV27 and TRBJ2-1; 10 positions match TRBD2. The CDR3 runs to 16 residues. Losses at the gene ends were 10 bases for V and 7 bases for J; bases not matched to a gene: 16. Germline V CDR1 and CDR2: MNHEY, SMNVEV (reference sequence). The CDR3 loop is CATSSQREGRGNEQFF. The CDR3 DNA reads TGTGCCACCTCTTCCCAGCGGGAGGGCCGGGGGAATGAGCAGTTCTTC.

At least ten counts were recorded for this clonotype. V gene TRBV2 combines with J gene TRBJ2-1, with TRBD2 matching over 8 bases. V lost 8 bases, J lost 5 bases, and 8 bases stayed unmatched. This CDR3 has 14 amino acids. CDR1 is SNHLY, CDR2 FYNNEI, per germline. The CDR3 region has the DNA TGTGCCAGCGTCTCTCCGGGAGGGAACAATGAGCAGTTCTTC. Translation gives CASVSPGGNNEQFF.

This clonotype was recorded many times. The rearrangement joins TRBV24-1 to TRBJ2-5, with 7 bases aligning to TRBD1. In germline, CDR1 is KGHDR, CDR2 SFDVKD. J gave up 5 bases and V 7 bases, and 9 bases lay outside the gene matches. The CDR3 extends over 14 amino acids. This CDR3 reads CATRQTGSGETQYF. The CDR3 DNA sequence: TGTGCCACCAGACAGACAGGGTCTGGGGAGACCCAGTACTTC.

This clonotype came up many times. The chain recombines TRBV28 with TRBJ2-7; weak D call: TRBD2 (5 bases). The CDR3 has 14 residues. Germline-derived CDR1 and CDR2 are MDHEN and SYDVKM. V lost 2 bases to trimming and J lost 2 bases, with 10 bases between them. CDR3 protein: CASSLASRTYEQYF. The CDR3 bases are TGTGCCAGCAGTTTAGCTAGCAGAACCTACGAGCAGTACTTC.